This TCR beta chain was identified in a study of shared clonotypes between healthy human individuals. The V end was cut by 5 bases, the J end by 0 bases, with 9 bases between. The CDR3 is 14 amino acids. Germline CDR1 SEHNR, CDR2 FQNEAQ (reference sequence). With respect to this clone: The sample has other DNA sequences that encode this CDR3 too.

Assay: immunoSEQ multiplex PCR; the TCRdb copy retains only in-frame clones and omits some. The data contain 2,500,000 or so clones, around 93% of them singletons. The sequenced sample consisted of naive CD4+ T cells from PBMCs. The subset denotes: CD45RA+ positively selected. This rearrangement joins TRBV7-9 to TRBJ2-3; no firm D call. The receptor was isolated from a man between 18 and 35 years old in good health. Some clones in this sample may be carry-over from other donors' samples. The CDR3 coding sequence is TGTGCCAGCAGCCCCGGGTCTAGCACAGATACGCAGTATTTT. Protein: CASSPGSSTDTQYF. Full variable domain (rest looked up from reference TRBV7-9 and TRBJ2-3): DTGVSQNPRHKITKRGQNVTFRCDPISEHNRLYWYRQTLGQGPEFLTYFQNEAQLEKSRLLSDRFSAERPKGSFSTLEIQRTEQGDSAMYLCASSPGSSTDTQYFGPGTRLTVL.